The 26 T cell receptor beta chains listed next were all sequenced from one sample in a study of blood T cell repertoires in COVID-19. Assay used: immunoSEQ multiplex PCR; TCRdb lists only in-frame clones, some missing. The repertoire holds 97,000 or so clones, approximately 86% seen once, with around 3% in the top ten. The sample consisted of peripheral blood. These receptors originate from a man in his fifties or sixties with active or convalescent COVID-19.

The chain combines TRBV7-2 with TRBJ1-2, with 7 nucleotides matching TRBD1. The germline V gene has CDR1 SGHTA and CDR2 FQGNSA. This CDR3 has 11 residues. V was clipped by 3 bases and J by 10 bases; unmatched bases: 2. The CDR3, as DNA: TGTGCCAGCAGCTTCACAGGGGACTACACCTTC. It codes for CASSFTGDYTF.

The rearrangement uses TRBV25-1 and TRBJ2-1; D is unclear. Trimming removed 4 bases from V and 0 bases from J, with 19 bases in between. CDR1 is MGHDK, CDR2 SYGVNS, per germline. CDR3 length: 18 residues. CDR3 DNA: TGTGCCAGCAGTGGCGCCCCCGGTCATTCGAGCTCCTACAATGAGCAGTTCTTC. Residues: CASSGAPGHSSSYNEQFF.

CDR3 in amino acids: CASSQDWGQGFEKLFF. CDR3 DNA: TGTGCCAGCAGCCAAGATTGGGGACAGGGGTTTGAAAAACTGTTTTTT. The genes are TRBV3-1 (or the pseudogene TRBV3-2) and TRBJ1-4; 10 bases fit TRBD1. With V trimmed by 0 bases and J by 7 bases, 5 bases remained unmatched. Germline CDR1 is LGHDT and CDR2 is YNNKEL (reference sequence). This CDR3 is 16 amino acids long.

The chain carries TRBV7-6 and TRBJ2-7, with TRBD1 identical over 8 bases. The V gene end was trimmed by 5 bases and the J gene end by 7 bases; junction bases not matched to a gene: 7. Germline V gene lookup returns CDR1 SGHVS and CDR2 FNYEAQ. The CDR3 is made up of 13 amino acids. CDR3 amino acids: CASSDRGEGEQYF. The CDR3 nucleotides read TGTGCCAGCAGCGACAGGGGCGAGGGAGAGCAGTACTTC.

The rearrangement uses TRBV7-2 and TRBJ1-5; D perhaps matches TRBD1 (5 bases). CDR3 length equals 17 residues. V lost 0 bases and J lost 0, with 12 bases in between. Germline V lookup: CDR1 SGHTA, CDR2 FQGNSA. DNA for the CDR3: TGTGCCAGCAGCTTAGCGGGGGGGGTGGGTAGCAATCAGCCCCAGCATTTT. Translation gives CASSLAGGVGSNQPQHF.

This sequence joins TRBV10-3 and TRBJ1-5, with a possible D match to TRBD1 (6 bases). The CDR3 has 16 residues. Trimming removed 3 bases from V and 3 bases from J, with 15 bases in between. Germline loops: CDR1 ENHRY, CDR2 SYGVKD. The CDR3 bases are TGTGCCATCAGTGAATCCGGGGGGGCTGACAATCAGCCCCAGCATTTT. As protein: CAISESGGADNQPQHF.

The chain carries TRBV3-1 (or the pseudogene TRBV3-2) and TRBJ2-3, with D maybe TRBD2 (6 bases). Germline V gene lookup returns CDR1 LGHDT and CDR2 YNNKEL (reference sequence). V was cut by 2 bases and J by 1 base, with 10 bases left in between. The CDR3 is 15 residues long. The CDR3 bases are TGTGCCAGCAGCCAAATGCGGGGAGGCACAGATACGCAGTATTTT. Amino acids: CASSQMRGGTDTQYF.

The V gene is TRBV5-6, the J gene TRBJ2-7; possible D gene TRBD2, 5 bases. The V end was cut by 3 bases, the J end by 0 bases, with 13 bases between. The CDR3 has 15 residues. Germline CDR1 SGHDT, CDR2 YYEEEE. CDR3 nucleotide sequence: TGTGCCAGCAGCTCAACCCCGGGGATCTCCTACGAGCAGTACTTC. Protein product: CASSSTPGISYEQYF.

This clone was counted a single time. J is TRBJ2-3 and V is TRBV7-2; no firm D call. Trimming took off 5 bases at V and 6 bases at J, with 12 bases between the two ends. CDR1 and CDR2 from the germline V gene are SGHTA and FQGNSA. This CDR3 has 13 amino acids. CDR3 residues: CASSPLIGDTQYF. In DNA form, the CDR3 reads TGTGCCAGCAGCCCCCTAATCGGGGATACGCAGTATTTT.

The J gene is TRBJ2-5, the V gene TRBV5-1; D call uncertain. V was trimmed by 7 bases and J by 2 bases, leaving 6 bases between them. The germline V gene has CDR1 SGHRS and CDR2 YFSETQ. This CDR3 is built from 11 residues. The CDR3 loop is CASRAQETQYF. CDR3 bases: TGCGCCAGCCGAGCACAAGAGACCCAGTACTTC. Together with reference TRBV5-1 and TRBJ2-5, the CDR3 gives the full variable domain: KAGVTQTPRYLIKTRGQQVTLSCSPISGHRSVSWYQQTPGQGLQFLFEYFSETQRNKGNFPGRFSGRQFSNSRSEMNVSTLELGDSALYLCASRAQETQYFGPGTRLLVL.

This clone has only a few counts. The V and J genes are TRBV6-5 and TRBJ2-2, with D possibly TRBD2 on 5 matching bases. The CDR3 runs to 13 residues. Looked up from germline, CDR1 is MNHEY and CDR2 is SVGAGI. Trimming stripped 6 bases from V and 7 bases from J, with 12 bases between. This CDR3 reads CASRSPAGGELFF. The DNA for the CDR3 is TGTGCCAGCAGATCCCCGGCGGGCGGGGAGCTGTTTTTT.

The chain links TRBV30 to TRBJ1-2; 8 bases are shared with TRBD1. Trimming removed 3 bases from V and 6 bases from J; junction bases left unmatched: 6. Germline V gives CDR1 GTSNPN, CDR2 SVGIG (reference sequence). The CDR3 contains 13 residues. CDR3 sequence (DNA): TGTGCCTGGAGAATCACAGGGGGGGATGGCTACACCTTC. As protein: CAWRITGGDGYTF.

Turning to this clone: A junction boundary mismatches the germline segment, possibly from a read error. The chain is built from TRBV6-2 or TRBV6-3 and TRBJ2-1, with no clear D. The CDR3 is made up of 13 amino acids. Germline loops: CDR1 MNHEY, CDR2 SVGEGT. In nucleotides, the CDR3 is TGTGCCAGCAGTTTTAACTCCTTCAATGAGCAGTTCTTC. Its translation: CASSFNSFNEQFF.

This sequence joins TRBV2 and TRBJ2-2, with D unresolved. The V gene lost 6 bases and the J gene lost 9 bases, with 8 bases spanning the gap. Per the germline V gene, CDR1 is SNHLY and CDR2 is FYNNEI. The CDR3 runs 11 residues. The CDR3 nucleotides read TGTGCCAGCAGCCCCGACAGGGAGCTGTTTTTT. The encoded protein is CASSPDRELFF.

The chain uses TRBV19 and TRBJ1-5; a possible D gene is TRBD1 (5 bases). Germline CDR1 LNHDA, CDR2 SQIVND (reference sequence). The ends were cut back, 4 bases at V and 5 bases at J, with 9 bases in the middle. The CDR3 contains 13 residues. This CDR3 is CASSTSGYQPQHF. The CDR3 DNA reads as TGTGCCAGTAGTACTTCAGGGTATCAGCCCCAGCATTTT.

This clone was counted only a few times. The CDR3 sequence is CASTIPGEHYGYTF. The CDR3 DNA sequence: TGTGCCAGCACCATTCCCGGGGAGCACTATGGCTACACCTTC. This chain joins TRBV2 and TRBJ1-2, with D unresolved. V was clipped by 7 bases and J by 3 bases, with 15 bases between them. The CDR3 is 14 amino acids. CDR1 is SNHLY and CDR2 is FYNNEI in the germline V gene. Combining the CDR3 with reference TRBV2 and TRBJ1-2 gives the whole variable domain EPEVTQTPSHQVTQMGQEVILRCVPISNHLYFYWYRQILGQKVEFLVSFYNNEISEKSEIFDDQFSVERPDGSNFTLKIRSTKLEDSAMYFCASTIPGEHYGYTFGSGTRLTVV.

The chain links TRBV4-1 to TRBJ1-1; the match to TRBD1 covers 11 bases. The CDR3 runs 16 residues. From germline, CDR1 is MGHRA and CDR2 YSYEKL. Trimming cost V 3 bases and J 1 base; bases outside gene matches: 4. The CDR3 region has the DNA TGCGCCAGCAGCCAGGCTGGACAGGGGGCGAACACTGAAGCTTTCTTT. Encoded protein: CASSQAGQGANTEAFF.

The chain has TRBV3-1 (or the pseudogene TRBV3-2) and TRBJ1-6, with 10 bases matching TRBD1. Trimming took 1 base from V and 8 from J; bases not matched to a gene: 5. Germline CDR1 is LGHDT and CDR2 is YNNKEL (reference sequence). This CDR3 spans 16 amino acids. As DNA, the CDR3 is TGTGCCAGCAGCCAAGTTGGGACAGGGGAAGATTCACCCCTCCACTTT. Translated: CASSQVGTGEDSPLHF.

This sequence joins TRBV28 and TRBJ1-2; the D gene is possibly TRBD1 (5 bases). The CDR3 contains 15 residues. V shed 4 bases and J shed 4 bases, with 16 bases lying between them. The germline V gene has CDR1 MDHEN and CDR2 SYDVKM. CDR3 sequence reads: CASSSPGRGGYGYTF. In DNA form, the CDR3 reads TGTGCCAGCAGTTCCCCAGGGAGGGGCGGCTATGGCTACACCTTC.

This clone was picked up one time. The V gene is TRBV11-2, the J gene TRBJ2-5, with unresolved D. This CDR3 spans 16 amino acids. V shed 0 bases and J shed 1 base, with 12 bases lying between them. Germline assignment: CDR1 SGHAT and CDR2 FQNNGV. The CDR3 nucleotides read TGTGCCAGCAGCTTAGATGCAGGTCTAACCCAAGAGACCCAGTACTTC. This translates into CASSLDAGLTQETQYF.

V and J are TRBV29-1 and TRBJ1-5; 7 nucleotides line up with TRBD1. Germline CDR1 is SQVTM and CDR2 is ANQGSEA. This CDR3 has 17 residues. Losses at the gene ends were 2 bases for V and 0 bases for J; bases not matched to a gene: 10. The CDR3 nucleotides are TGCAGCGTTGAATCCCGGGACAGAGTATATAGCAATCAGCCCCAGCATTTT. Its protein product is CSVESRDRVYSNQPQHF.

The rearrangement joins TRBV5-1 to TRBJ2-3; the match to TRBD2 covers 8 bases. Trimming at V came to 4 bases and at J to 0 bases, leaving 4 bases not matched to a gene. The CDR3 runs 15 residues. The V gene's germline CDR1 is SGHRS and CDR2 YFSETQ. For the CDR3, the DNA is TGCGCCAGCAGCCAAGCGGGGGCCAGCACAGATACGCAGTATTTT. Translation gives CASSQAGASTDTQYF.

This chain connects TRBV21-1 to TRBJ2-4; no DNA check was done on the table's D call, TRBD2. TRBV21-1 is an annotated pseudogene. This CDR3 has 18 residues. This chain's CDR3 is CASSKARLPEIAKNIQYF. The CDR3 DNA is TGTGCCAGCAGCAAAGCGCGGCTGCCAGAAATAGCCAAAAACATTCAGTACTTC.

The V gene is TRBV10-2, the J gene TRBJ1-5; tentatively, D is TRBD1 (5 bases). Germline-derived CDR1 and CDR2 are WSHSY and SAAADI. The CDR3 covers 14 residues. Trimming shortened V by 6 bases and J by 2 bases, and 11 bases separated the two germline ends. CDR3 sequence: CASSMDTRNQPQHF. As DNA, the CDR3 is TGCGCCAGCAGCATGGACACTCGCAATCAGCCCCAGCATTTT.

The chain recombines TRBV29-1 with TRBJ2-3, with 9 positions matching TRBD2. The CDR3 is made up of 15 amino acids. The V gene end was trimmed by 7 bases and the J gene end by 2 bases; junction bases not matched to a gene: 10. Germline V gene lookup returns CDR1 SQVTM and CDR2 ANQGSEA. CDR3 sequence reads: CSAAGSGGFTDTQYF. In DNA, the CDR3 is TGCAGCGCCGCTGGAAGCGGGGGGTTCACAGATACGCAGTATTTT.

The J gene is TRBJ1-2, the V gene TRBV4-1; TRBD1 aligns across 7 bases. CDR3 length: 15 residues. Germline values: CDR1 MGHRA, CDR2 YSYEKL. V trimming: 1 base; J trimming: 5 bases; junction bases outside the gene matches: 7. For the CDR3, the DNA is TGCGCCAGCAGCCAAGGCTTGACAGGGCTATATGGCTACACCTTC. This gives the protein CASSQGLTGLYGYTF.